These 18 T cell receptor beta chains originate from one sample sequenced in a study of graft-versus-host responses after intestinal transplantation. Their specific antigens are unknown. Sequenced by immunoSEQ multiplex PCR; TCRdb stores in-frame clones only, minus some. This table has over 55,000 clones, 90% appearing once. The source was unstimulated CD8+ T cells sorted from spleen or lymph node cells, collected before intestinal transplant. Receptor source: a human donor who received an intestinal transplant.

V is TRBV19 and J is TRBJ1-5; D not certain. V lost 6 bases to trimming and J lost 4 bases, with 7 bases between them. Germline values: CDR1 LNHDA, CDR2 SQIVND (reference sequence). This CDR3 comprises 12 residues. The CDR3 DNA is TGTGCCAGTAGGGCGGGAAATCAGCCCCAGCATTTT. Its translation: CASRAGNQPQHF. Full variable domain (outside the CDR3, taken from reference TRBV19 and TRBJ1-5): DGGITQSPKYLFRKEGQNVTLSCEQNLNHDAMYWYRQDPGQGLRLIYYSQIVNDFQKGDIAEGYSVSREKKESFPLTVTSAQKNPTAFYLCASRAGNQPQHFGDGTRLSIL.

This chain uses TRBV11-1 with TRBJ1-1; 8 positions agree with TRBD1. Germline trimming cut 5 bases from V and 4 bases from J; bases unmatched to any gene: 6. Germline V lookup: CDR1 SGHAT, CDR2 FQDESV (reference sequence). The CDR3 extends over 14 amino acids. The CDR3: CASSLTGGGTEAFF. Written as DNA, the CDR3 is TGTGCCAGCAGCCTCACAGGGGGGGGCACTGAAGCTTTCTTT.

This chain joins TRBV30 and TRBJ2-3; no reliable D call. Germline V gives CDR1 GTSNPN, CDR2 SVGIG (reference sequence). The CDR3 is made up of 12 amino acids. V gave up 0 bases and J gave up 2 bases, with 3 bases separating them. CDR3 amino acids: CAWSVFTDTQYF. The CDR3 bases are TGTGCCTGGAGTGTCTTCACAGATACGCAGTATTTT. The variable domain in full, with the rest retrieved from reference TRBV30 and TRBJ2-3, is SQTIHQWPATLVQPVGSPLSLECTVEGTSNPNLYWYRQAAGRGLQLLFYSVGIGQISSEVPQNLSASRPQDRQFILSSKKLLLSDSGFYLCAWSVFTDTQYFGPGTRLTVL.

This chain connects TRBV7-3 to TRBJ1-4, with TRBD1 identical over 7 bases. The CDR3 loop spans 21 amino acids. CDR1 and CDR2 from the germline V gene are SGHTA and FQGTGA. Trimming took 2 bases from V and 1 from J; bases not matched to a gene: 19. CDR3 loop: CASSLGTPQGLILLTNEKLFF. The CDR3 region has the DNA TGTGCCAGCAGCTTAGGGACCCCACAGGGGTTGATTCTGCTAACTAATGAAAAACTGTTTTTT. Looking up the rest from reference TRBV7-3 and TRBJ1-4 gives the full variable domain: GAGVSQTPSNKVTEKGKYVELRCDPISGHTALYWYRQSLGQGPEFLIYFQGTGAADDSGLPNDRFFAVRPEGSVSTLKIQRTERGDSAVYLCASSLGTPQGLILLTNEKLFFGSGTQLSVL.

This clone has only one observation. The V call is TRBV7-9, the J call TRBJ2-2, with TRBD2 identical over 11 bases. Trimming removed 5 bases from V and 1 base from J; junction bases left unmatched: 3. CDR1 is SEHNR and CDR2 is FQNEAQ in the germline V gene (reference sequence). The CDR3 runs to 16 residues. The CDR3: CASSPTSGGNTGELFF. CDR3 DNA sequence: TGTGCCAGCAGCCCTACTAGCGGGGGGAACACCGGGGAGCTGTTTTTT.

The chain has TRBV27 and TRBJ1-1, with 9 positions matching TRBD1. The trim removed 5 bases at V and 7 bases at J, leaving 5 bases unmatched. CDR3 length: 13 residues. Germline V lookup: CDR1 MNHEY, CDR2 SMNVEV (reference sequence). The CDR3 loop is CASSPRQGGEAFF. The CDR3 DNA reads as TGTGCCAGCAGTCCCCGACAGGGGGGTGAAGCTTTCTTT.

The rearrangement joins TRBV11-2 to TRBJ1-6, with D perhaps matching TRBD1 (5 bases). This CDR3 has 17 residues. Germline lookup yields CDR1 SGHAT and CDR2 FQNNGV. V was cut by 4 bases and J by 9 bases, with 22 bases left in between. DNA of the CDR3: TGTGCCAGCAGCTCGGGGAGGGGCCCCGGTGAGGGTTCACCCCTCCACTTT. This encodes CASSSGRGPGEGSPLHF.

The gene calls are TRBV9 and TRBJ1-1, with D unclear. Germline V CDR1 and CDR2: SGDLS, YYNGEE. V lost 4 bases and J lost 0, with 13 bases in between. This CDR3 region has 15 residues. The CDR3 loop reads CASSPRVSLNTEAFF. CDR3 DNA sequence: TGTGCCAGCAGCCCTCGGGTCAGCCTGAACACTGAAGCTTTCTTT.

The rearrangement links TRBV6-5 to TRBJ1-2; possible D gene TRBD1, 6 bases. The CDR3 sequence is 13 residues long. The germline CDR1 and CDR2 sequences are MNHEY and SVGAGI. With 6 bases removed from V and 6 bases from J, the gap between germline ends came to 14 bases. The CDR3 DNA reads as TGTGCCAGCAGAGAACAGGGTACCCATGGCTACACCTTC. Translated, it gives CASREQGTHGYTF.

DNA for the CDR3: TGCGCCAGCAGCTCCGGGTCGGACTATGGCTACACCTTC. Protein product: CASSSGSDYGYTF. The chain joins TRBV5-1 to TRBJ1-2, with unresolved D. CDR1 and CDR2 from the germline V gene are SGHRS and YFSETQ. This CDR3 has 13 amino acids. Trimming pared 3 bases from V and 3 bases from J, leaving 9 bases between.

The rearrangement links TRBV7-9 to TRBJ1-2; no clear D gene. V was pared by 2 bases and J by 8 bases, with 9 bases between. Germline V gene data show CDR1 as SEHNR and CDR2 as FQNEAQ (reference sequence). This CDR3 has 12 amino acids. This CDR3 is CASSLPNIGYTF. The CDR3 DNA sequence: TGTGCCAGCAGCTTACCAAACATCGGCTACACCTTC. Filled out from reference TRBV7-9 and TRBJ1-2, the complete variable domain reads DTGVSQNPRHKITKRGQNVTFRCDPISEHNRLYWYRQTLGQGPEFLTYFQNEAQLEKSRLLSDRFSAERPKGSFSTLEIQRTEQGDSAMYLCASSLPNIGYTFGSGTRLTVV.

The chain employs TRBV11-2 and TRBJ1-3; TRBD1 agrees at 7 bases. V was clipped by 5 bases and J by 5 bases; unmatched bases: 9. This CDR3 has 15 amino acids. Germline lookup yields CDR1 SGHAT and CDR2 FQNNGV. The CDR3 protein is CASSHYRQGRNTIYF. Here the CDR3 DNA reads TGTGCCAGCAGCCACTACCGACAGGGTAGAAACACCATATATTTT.

The J gene is TRBJ1-5, the V gene TRBV19; 7 bases agree with TRBD1. CDR3 size: 14 residues. Trimming removed 7 bases from V and 5 bases from J; junction bases left unmatched: 8. Germline V gives CDR1 LNHDA, CDR2 SQIVND (reference sequence). CDR3 residues: CASTDRVWDQPQHF. CDR3 sequence (DNA): TGTGCCAGTACCGACAGGGTTTGGGATCAGCCCCAGCATTTT.

The V call is TRBV4-2, the J call TRBJ1-1, with D possibly TRBD1 on 6 matching bases. V was pared by 7 bases and J by 4 bases, with 16 bases between. This CDR3 has 14 amino acids. From germline, CDR1 is LGHNA and CDR2 YNFKEQ. The CDR3 loop is CASKKTGASTEAFF. The CDR3 nucleotides read TGTGCCAGCAAGAAGACAGGAGCCAGCACTGAAGCTTTCTTT.

V gene TRBV29-1 combines with J gene TRBJ2-1, with D maybe TRBD1 (5 bases). This CDR3 comprises 15 residues. CDR1 and CDR2 from the germline V gene are SQVTM and ANQGSEA. V was shortened by 4 bases and J by 2 bases, with 15 bases between the two germline ends. The CDR3 DNA follows: TGCAGCGTTGTGGGTAAAGGGGCCCCCTACAATGAGCAGTTCTTC. This translates into CSVVGKGAPYNEQFF.

V is TRBV6-5 and J is TRBJ2-3, with 10 bases identical to TRBD2. V shed 2 bases, J shed 3 bases, and the junction held 2 bases outside the gene matches. The CDR3 runs 15 residues. Per the germline V gene, CDR1 is MNHEY and CDR2 is SVGAGI. CDR3 bases: TGTGCCAGCAGTTACAGCGGGGGGGCGACAGATACGCAGTATTTT. Amino acids: CASSYSGGATDTQYF.

The chain links TRBV7-3 to TRBJ2-6; maybe TRBD1 (5 bases). This CDR3 has 15 residues. The germline V gene has CDR1 SGHTA and CDR2 FQGTGA. The ends were cut back, 4 bases at V and 4 bases at J, with 11 bases in the middle. The DNA for the CDR3 is TGTGCCAGCAGCTCCACAGGTCCCGGGGCCAACGTCCTGACTTTC. Its protein is CASSSTGPGANVLTF.

The chain has TRBV2 and TRBJ1-1, with 7 bases matching TRBD1. Germline V CDR1 and CDR2: SNHLY, FYNNEI. This CDR3 region has 13 residues. V lost 7 bases to trimming and J lost 1 base; unmatched junction nucleotides: 3. In DNA form, the CDR3 reads TGTGCCAGCACCAGGACAGGGAACACTGAAGCTTTCTTT. Translating gives CASTRTGNTEAFF.